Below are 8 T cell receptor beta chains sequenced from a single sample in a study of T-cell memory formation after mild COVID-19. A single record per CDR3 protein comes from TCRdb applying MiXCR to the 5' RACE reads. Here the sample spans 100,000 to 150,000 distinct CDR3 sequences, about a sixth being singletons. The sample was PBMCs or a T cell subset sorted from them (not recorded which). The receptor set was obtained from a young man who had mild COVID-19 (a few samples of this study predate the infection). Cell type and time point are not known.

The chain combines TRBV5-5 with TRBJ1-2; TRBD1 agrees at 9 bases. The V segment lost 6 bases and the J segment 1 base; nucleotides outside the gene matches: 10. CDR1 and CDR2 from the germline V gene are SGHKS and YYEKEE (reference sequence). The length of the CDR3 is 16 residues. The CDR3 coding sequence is TGTGCCAGCAACCCCCTCGGGACAGGGATTAACTATGGCTACACCTTC. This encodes CASNPLGTGINYGYTF.

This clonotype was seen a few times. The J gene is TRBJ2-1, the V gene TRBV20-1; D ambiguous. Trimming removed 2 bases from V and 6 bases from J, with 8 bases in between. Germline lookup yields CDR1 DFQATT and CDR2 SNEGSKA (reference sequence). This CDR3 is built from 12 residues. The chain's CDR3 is CSARFYPNEQFF. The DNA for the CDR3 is TGCAGTGCTAGATTTTATCCCAATGAGCAGTTCTTC.

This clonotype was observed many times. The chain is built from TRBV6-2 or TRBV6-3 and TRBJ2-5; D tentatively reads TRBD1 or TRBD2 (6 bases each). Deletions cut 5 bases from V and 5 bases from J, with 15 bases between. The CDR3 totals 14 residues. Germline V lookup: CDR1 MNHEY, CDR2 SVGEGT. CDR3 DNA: TGTGCCAGCAGTGCCGAGGGGGGCCGCGAGACCCAGTACTTC. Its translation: CASSAEGGRETQYF.

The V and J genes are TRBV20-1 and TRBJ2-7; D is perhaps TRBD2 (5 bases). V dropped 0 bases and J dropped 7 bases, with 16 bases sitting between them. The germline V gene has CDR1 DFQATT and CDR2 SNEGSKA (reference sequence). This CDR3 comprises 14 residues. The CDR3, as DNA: TGCAGTGCTAGAGATACACGGGAACTAATGGAGCAGTACTTC. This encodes CSARDTRELMEQYF.

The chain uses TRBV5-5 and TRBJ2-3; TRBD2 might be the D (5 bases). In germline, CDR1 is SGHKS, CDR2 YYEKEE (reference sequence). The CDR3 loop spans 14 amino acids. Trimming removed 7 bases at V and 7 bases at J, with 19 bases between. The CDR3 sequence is CASGHDHGKNTQYF. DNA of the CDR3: TGTGCCAGCGGCCACGATCACGGGAAGAATACGCAGTATTTT.

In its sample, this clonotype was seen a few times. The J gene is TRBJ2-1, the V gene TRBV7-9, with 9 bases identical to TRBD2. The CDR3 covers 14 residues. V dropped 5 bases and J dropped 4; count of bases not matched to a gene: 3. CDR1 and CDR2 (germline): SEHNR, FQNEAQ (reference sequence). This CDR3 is CASSGLARYNEQFF. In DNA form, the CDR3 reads TGTGCCAGCAGCGGACTAGCGAGATACAATGAGCAGTTCTTC.

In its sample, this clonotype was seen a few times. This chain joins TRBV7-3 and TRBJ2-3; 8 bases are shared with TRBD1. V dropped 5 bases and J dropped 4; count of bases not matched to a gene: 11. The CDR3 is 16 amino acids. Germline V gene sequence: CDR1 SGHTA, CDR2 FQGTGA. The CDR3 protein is CASSLTRQGASDTQYF. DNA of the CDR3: TGTGCCAGCAGCCTTACCCGGCAGGGGGCGTCAGATACGCAGTATTTT.

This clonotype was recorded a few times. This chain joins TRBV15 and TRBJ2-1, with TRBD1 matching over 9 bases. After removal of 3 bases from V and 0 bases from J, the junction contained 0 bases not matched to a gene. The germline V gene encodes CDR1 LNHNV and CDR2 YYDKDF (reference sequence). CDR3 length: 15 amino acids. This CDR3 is CATSRTGGSYNEQFF. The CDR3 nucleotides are TGTGCCACCAGCAGGACAGGGGGCTCCTACAATGAGCAGTTCTTC.